This is a list of T cell receptor beta chains from one sample in a study of response to subunit inactivated influenza vaccine. One entry per CDR3 protein results from TCRdb running MiXCR on the RT-PCR reads. The profile shows 150,000 or so distinct CDR3 sequences, about 11% of them singletons. This sample comprised non-naive T cells sorted from PBMCs, obtained 45 days after vaccination. All receptors derive from a man aged 50 or older who received an inactivated influenza vaccine. The CDR3 runs from the conserved cysteine through the conserved F or W. The order of the fields is D gene, clone size, V gene, J gene, CDR3 protein, CDR3 DNA. A D gene is named only where the DNA matches it firmly. Clone size appears in some rows only: once, few, many, or a class for an expanded clone.

>-|many|TRBV7-8|TRBJ2-1
CASSPRTVQSSYNEQFF
TGTGCCAGCAGCCCCAGGACAGTTCAGAGCTCCTACAATGAGCAGTTCTTC
>-|-|TRBV12-3/TRBV12-4|TRBJ1-1
CTFSPTRVWGGVANTEAFF
TGTACCTTCAGTCCCACGAGAGTCTGGGGTGGAGTTGCGAACACTGAAGCTTTCTTT
>TRBD1|many|TRBV24-1|TRBJ2-3
CATSDRQGGTQYF
TGTGCCACCAGTGATAGACAGGGTGGGACGCAGTATTTT
>TRBD1|-|TRBV11-2|TRBJ1-3
CASSLIPDRVYF
TGTGCCAGCAGCTTAATCCCGGACAGGGTATATTTT
>-|many|TRBV3-1|TRBJ2-2
CASSQDIRAHAGTGELFF
TGTGCCAGCAGCCAAGATATTCGGGCGCATGCGGGCACCGGGGAGCTGTTTTTT
>-|few|TRBV5-5|TRBJ2-1
CASSLEGTSGNEQFF
TGTGCCAGCAGCTTGGAGGGGACCAGCGGGAATGAGCAGTTCTTC
>-|-|TRBV12-3/TRBV12-4|TRBJ2-5
CASSLAAETQYF
TGTGCCAGCAGTTTAGCAGCAGAGACCCAGTACTTC
>TRBD2|few|TRBV4-3|TRBJ2-1
CASSLILAGDYNEQFF
TGCGCCAGCAGCCTTATACTAGCGGGGGACTACAATGAGCAGTTCTTC
>-|-|TRBV20-1|TRBJ2-2
CSATASTGELFF
TGCAGTGCTACGGCCTCCACCGGGGAGCTGTTTTTT
>-|many|TRBV6-1|TRBJ2-2
CASRDTNTGELFF
TGTGCCAGCAGGGACACAAACACCGGGGAGCTGTTTTTT
>TRBD2|-|TRBV20-1|TRBJ2-3
CSARERAGGDWRTDTQYF
TGCAGTGCTAGAGAGCGGGCGGGAGGTGATTGGCGCACAGATACGCAGTATTTT
>-|many|TRBV6-5|TRBJ2-7
CASSYSIPVYEQYF
TGTGCCAGCAGTTACTCGATACCGGTTTACGAGCAGTACTTC
>-|many|TRBV28|TRBJ2-3
CASSRPTGGTDTQYF
TGTGCCAGCAGCCGTCCGACAGGCGGCACAGATACGCAGTATTTT
>-|-|TRBV27|TRBJ1-6
CASSHRRGDSPLHF
TGTGCCAGCAGCCACCGCCGTGGGGATTCACCCCTCCACTTT
>TRBD2|-|TRBV20-1|TRBJ2-3
CSAFIAGGGTDTRYF
TGCAGTGCTTTTATAGCGGGAGGTGGAACAGATACGCGGTATTTT
>-|-|TRBV11-2|TRBJ2-3
CASSFQVRGTDTQYF
TGTGCCAGCAGCTTCCAAGTCAGGGGCACAGATACGCAGTATTTT
>-|many|TRBV11-2|TRBJ2-7
CASSFPGWSYEQYF
TGTGCCAGCAGCTTCCCGGGGTGGTCCTACGAGCAGTACTTC
>-|-|TRBV18|TRBJ2-3
CASSPPSGWDTQYF
TGTGCCAGCTCACCACCGTCAGGTTGGGATACGCAGTATTTT
>TRBD1|-|TRBV20-1|TRBJ1-4
CSAPGTEFEKLFF
TGCAGTGCTCCCGGGACAGAGTTTGAAAAACTGTTTTTT
>-|many|TRBV24-1|TRBJ2-7
CATSLHRPSYEQYF
TGTGCCACCAGTCTGCACAGGCCCTCCTACGAGCAGTACTTC
>-|-|TRBV7-2|TRBJ1-1
CASSSQNTEAFF
TGTGCCAGCAGCTCACAGAACACTGAAGCTTTCTTT
>-|few|TRBV2|TRBJ2-5
CASAGNLQETQYF
TGTGCCAGCGCAGGAAACCTCCAAGAGACCCAGTACTTC
>-|few|TRBV30|TRBJ2-6
CAWSVLVAGAYSGANVLTF
TGTGCCTGGAGTGTACTAGTGGCAGGGGCTTACTCTGGGGCCAACGTCCTGACTTTC
>-|few|TRBV7-9|TRBJ2-2
CASSRETGELFF
TGTGCCAGCAGCAGAGAAACCGGGGAGCTGTTTTTT
>TRBD1|many|TRBV12-3/TRBV12-4|TRBJ2-7
CASSHGTGVTYEQYF
TGTGCCAGCAGTCACGGGACAGGGGTCACCTACGAGCAGTACTTC
>TRBD1|-|TRBV28|TRBJ1-2
CASSLWTGGYGYTF
TGTGCCAGCAGTTTATGGACAGGGGGCTATGGCTACACCTTC
>TRBD2|-|TRBV4-2|TRBJ2-3
CASSQGTSGFTDTQYF
TGTGCCAGCAGCCAGGGGACTAGCGGTTTCACAGATACGCAGTATTTT
>TRBD2|many|TRBV6-5|TRBJ2-3
CASSNPLAGVPDTQYF
TGTGCCAGCAGTAACCCACTAGCGGGAGTCCCAGATACGCAGTATTTT
>TRBD2|-|TRBV20-1|TRBJ2-1
CSASSLGGPNEQFF
TGCAGTGCTAGTTCTTTGGGAGGGCCAAATGAGCAGTTCTTC
>-|few|TRBV11-2|TRBJ2-1
CASSLVAPGAGSYNEQFF
TGTGCCAGCAGCTTAGTTGCCCCAGGCGCGGGCTCCTACAATGAGCAGTTCTTC
>TRBD2|-|TRBV12-3/TRBV12-4|TRBJ2-1
CASTPTSAGEEQFF
TGTGCCAGCACCCCGACTAGCGCGGGGGAGGAGCAGTTCTTC
>-|many|TRBV4-1|TRBJ1-4
CASSQETGERFF
TGCGCCAGCAGCCAAGAAACGGGGGAGAGGTTTTTT
>-|many|TRBV12-3/TRBV12-4|TRBJ2-5
CASSFERQETQYF
TGTGCCAGCAGTTTCGAACGGCAAGAGACCCAGTACTTC
>-|few|TRBV24-1|TRBJ2-1
CATSDRQWGEQFF
TGTGCCACCAGTGACAGACAGTGGGGTGAGCAGTTCTTC
>-|few|TRBV6-1|TRBJ2-5
CASASNAARGRETQYF
TGTGCCAGCGCCTCCAACGCCGCGCGGGGCCGGGAGACCCAGTACTTC
>-|-|TRBV2|TRBJ2-1
CASGMGLNNEQFF
TGTGCCAGCGGGATGGGACTCAACAATGAGCAGTTCTTC
>-|few|TRBV10-3|TRBJ2-5
CAISERWETQYF
TGTGCCATCAGTGAACGGTGGGAGACCCAGTACTTC
>-|few|TRBV30|TRBJ2-7
CAWGLQLLDEQYF
TGTGCCTGGGGACTACAACTTTTGGACGAGCAGTACTTC
>TRBD1|-|TRBV4-3|TRBJ1-1
CASSHLDRDHTEAFF
TGCGCCAGCAGCCACCTTGACAGGGACCACACTGAAGCTTTCTTT
>-|-|TRBV3-1|TRBJ2-3
CASSLHTDTQYF
TGTGCCAGCAGCCTTCACACAGATACGCAGTATTTT
>-|many|TRBV3-1|TRBJ2-7
CASSRNGGSSYEQYF
TGTGCCAGCAGCCGAAATGGGGGCAGCTCCTACGAGCAGTACTTC
>-|many|TRBV4-1|TRBJ1-1
CASSQDRRFGDPPEAFF
TGCGCCAGCAGCCAAGATCGGCGGTTTGGGGACCCTCCTGAAGCTTTCTTT
>-|many|TRBV10-3|TRBJ2-3
CATAGGSPSTDTQYF
TGTGCCACCGCCGGAGGGAGTCCTAGCACAGATACGCAGTATTTT
>-|-|TRBV11-2|TRBJ2-7
CASSLDRAGRYEQYF
TGTGCCAGCAGCTTAGATCGGGCAGGACGCTACGAGCAGTACTTC
>TRBD1|many|TRBV12-3/TRBV12-4|TRBJ2-1
CASSSRTGTGGSNEQFF
TGTGCCAGCAGTTCCCGTACCGGGACAGGGGGGAGCAATGAGCAGTTCTTC
>-|many|TRBV7-2|TRBJ1-6
CASSLRGTTIWALHF
TGTGCCAGCAGCTTACGTGGCACCACAATTTGGGCCCTCCACTTT
>-|many|TRBV10-2|TRBJ1-1
CASSPGSRGPEAFF
TGCGCCAGCAGTCCGGGATCTCGAGGGCCTGAAGCTTTCTTT
>-|few|TRBV20-1|TRBJ2-3
CSAGGGGVFTDTQYF
TGCAGTGCCGGCGGAGGGGGAGTTTTCACAGATACGCAGTATTTT
>-|few|TRBV10-3|TRBJ1-2
CAISGDGTNYGYTF
TGTGCCATCAGTGGTGACGGAACTAACTATGGCTACACCTTC
>TRBD1|-|TRBV5-1|TRBJ1-1
CASRTSTGGGTEAFF
TGCGCCAGCAGAACCTCAACAGGGGGCGGGACTGAAGCTTTCTTT
>-|-|TRBV7-3|TRBJ1-1
CASSNQGILEAFF
TGTGCCAGCAGCAACCAGGGTATCCTTGAAGCTTTCTTT
>-|few|TRBV10-3|TRBJ1-3
CASLPGASGNTIYF
TGTGCCTCCCTCCCTGGGGCCTCTGGAAACACCATATATTTT
>-|-|TRBV3-1|TRBJ1-1
CASSQRGRDEAFF
TGTGCCAGCAGCCAACGGGGACGAGATGAAGCTTTCTTT
>-|many|TRBV9|TRBJ2-1
CASSVGSVVGNEQFF
TGTGCCAGCAGCGTAGGATCGGTAGTCGGCAATGAGCAGTTCTTC
>-|-|TRBV12-3/TRBV12-4|TRBJ2-5
CASSPGWGRETQYF
TGTGCCAGCAGTCCAGGGTGGGGGAGAGAGACCCAGTACTTC
>TRBD2|once|TRBV15|TRBJ2-1
CATSRGPSGGDNEQFF
TGTGCCACCAGCAGAGGGCCTAGCGGGGGGGACAATGAGCAGTTCTTC
>TRBD2|few|TRBV7-8|TRBJ2-1
CASSFSGRVSYNEQFF
TGTGCCAGCAGCTTTAGCGGGAGGGTCTCCTACAATGAGCAGTTCTTC
>-|-|TRBV3-1|TRBJ2-3
CASSRSPFIDTQYF
TGTGCCAGCAGCCGTTCCCCATTCATCGATACGCAGTATTTT